A selection of T cell receptor beta chains follows, all from one sample in a study of cytomegalovirus exposure and HLA in healthy donors. Data came from immunoSEQ multiplex PCR; TCRdb stores just in-frame clones and leaves some out. The repertoire holds approximately 150,000 clones, 75% to 90% seen once, with approximately 2.1% in the top ten. The sequencing input was PBMCs. All receptors come from a male donor in good health and CMV-seronegative. Each CDR3 is given without its conserved first and last residue. D genes are given only for firm matches. The size field is filled for only some rows; it gives once, few, many or a size class.

>few|TRBV5-5|-|12
ASASGGILQPQH
>-|TRBV21-1|-|13
ASSPPRDRVLMQY
>-|TRBV7-9|TRBD1|12
ASSPGTVNEKLF
>-|TRBV2|TRBD1|13
ASSEEGQSTSPLH
>few|TRBV15|-|14
ATSKITQGMGEKLF
>-|TRBV6-1|-|12
ASMTGHSTDTQY
>-|TRBV2|TRBD2|13
ASSVGRGGLSEQF
>-|TRBV29-1|-|10
SVVGRNEKLF
>-|TRBV5-4|TRBD1|14
ASSSTGQGADYGYT
>-|TRBV18|TRBD1|13
ASSPRQGSGTEAF
>-|TRBV12-5|TRBD1|13
ASAGTGEDYNEQF
>-|TRBV5-1|-|12
ASSQGSADTEAF